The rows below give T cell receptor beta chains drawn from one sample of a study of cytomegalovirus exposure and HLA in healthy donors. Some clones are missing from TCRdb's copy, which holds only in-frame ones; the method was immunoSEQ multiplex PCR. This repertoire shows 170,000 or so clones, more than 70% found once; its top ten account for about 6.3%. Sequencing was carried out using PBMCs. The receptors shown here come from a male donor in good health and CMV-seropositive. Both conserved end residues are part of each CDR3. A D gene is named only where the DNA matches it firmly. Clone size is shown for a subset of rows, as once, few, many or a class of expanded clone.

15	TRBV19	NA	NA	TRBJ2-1	TGTGCCAGTAGCCCTGGGGAGCGTTCCTACAATGAGCAGTTCTTC	CASSPGERSYNEQFF
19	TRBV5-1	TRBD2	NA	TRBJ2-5	TGCGCCAGCAGCATCTCGGGACTAGCGGGAGGAGGGGTCGTAGGGACCCAGTACTTC	CASSISGLAGGGVVGTQYF
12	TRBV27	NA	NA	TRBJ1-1	TGTGCCAGCAGTTCGGGGACTTCTGAAGCTTTCTTT	CASSSGTSEAFF
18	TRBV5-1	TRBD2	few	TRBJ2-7	TGCGCCAGCAGCTTGAGGGCTAGCGGGACGCTTGGCTTCTACGAGCAGTACTTC	CASSLRASGTLGFYEQYF
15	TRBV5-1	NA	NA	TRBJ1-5	TGCGCCAGCAGCTTGGAGGGAACAGGGAATCAGCCCCAGCATTTT	CASSLEGTGNQPQHF
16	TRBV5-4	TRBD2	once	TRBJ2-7	TGTGCCAGCAGCAAGAAGTCCAGCGGGAGGGCAGGGGAGCAGTACTTC	CASSKKSSGRAGEQYF
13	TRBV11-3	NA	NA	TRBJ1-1	TGTGCCAGCAGCCCTCTCTCTCAGACTGAAGCTTTCTTT	CASSPLSQTEAFF
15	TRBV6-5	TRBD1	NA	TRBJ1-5	TGTGCCAGCAGCCGAACAGGGGATGGCAATCAGCCCCAGCATTTT	CASSRTGDGNQPQHF
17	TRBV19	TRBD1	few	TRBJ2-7	TGTGCCAGTAGTATAGCAAGGGGGCAGGGGGCGGTTCGGGAGCAGTACTTC	CASSIARGQGAVREQYF
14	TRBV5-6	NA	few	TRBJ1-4	TGTGCCAGCAGCTCGGGACGGGAGGGGGAAAAACTGTTTTTT	CASSSGREGEKLFF
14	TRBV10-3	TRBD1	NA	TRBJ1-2	TGTGCCACTGGGGTTTCGACAGGGACCGATGGCTACACCTTC	CATGVSTGTDGYTF
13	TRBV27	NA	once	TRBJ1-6	TGTGCCAGCAGTTTCGGGGTTAGTTCACCCCTCCACTTT	CASSFGVSSPLHF
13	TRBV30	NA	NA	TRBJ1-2	TGTGCCTGGAGTGTATTGCAGGTTGGTGGCTACACCTTC	CAWSVLQVGGYTF
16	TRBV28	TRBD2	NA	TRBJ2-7	TGTGCCAGCAGTTGGGACCTAGCGGGAGAGCGGTACGAGCAGTACTTC	CASSWDLAGERYEQYF
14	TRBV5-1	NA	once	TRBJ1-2	TGCGCCAGCAGCTTGGGTACGGCGGTATATGGCTACACCTTC	CASSLGTAVYGYTF
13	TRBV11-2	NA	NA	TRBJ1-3	TGTGCCAGCACCCCGGCGGGGGGGAACACCATATATTTT	CASTPAGGNTIYF